This TCR beta chain was sequenced for a study of metastatic and nonmetastatic thyroid tumors. Background on the study: Repertoires from blood and tumor or nodule tissue of malignant and benign thyroid patients were compared.

Germline-derived CDR1 and CDR2 are MDHEN and SYDVKM. This CDR3 spans 15 amino acids. The V end was cut by 5 bases, the J end by 8 bases, with 18 bases between. Ahead of thyroid surgery, no patient had received treatment of any kind. Many counts were recorded for this clone. Methods used by the authors: In papillary thyroid cancer, a distant-metastasis classifier was built using CDR3 differences across clinicopathological groups. TCRdb ran MiXCR on the PCR reads. These V and J calls are TCRdb output, not the study's own analysis. The sample comprises about 85,000 clones, roughly 8.6% of which are singletons, and around 9.2% rests with the top ten.

The chain carries TRBV28 and TRBJ1-4; tentative D call: TRBD1 (5 bases). This TCR derives from a female donor with papillary thyroid cancer or a benign thyroid nodule (not recorded which). Some clones in this sample may be carry-over from other donors' samples. The specimen was blood. CDR3 bases: TGTGCCAGCAGTCCGCGAGGGGAAATTGGCGAAAAACTGTTTTTT. It yields the protein CASSPRGEIGEKLFF.